This TCR beta chain was retrieved from a study of blood T cell repertoires in COVID-19. Overall study: PBMCs, B-cell-depleted T cells, or T cells were the source of the cDNA or gDNA that made up the material.

This CDR3 has 12 residues. Germline V gene lookup returns CDR1 SGHTA and CDR2 FQGNSA. Trimming took off 4 bases at V and 1 base at J, with 3 bases between the two ends. For this clone: The sample has other DNA sequences that encode this CDR3 too.

Generated by immunoSEQ multiplex PCR, the TCRdb table keeps only in-frame clones and is missing some. The sample lists 200,000 to 250,000 clones, more than 75% seen once, with 4.3% in the top ten. The sequenced material came from PBMCs or T cells enriched from blood (not recorded which). This receptor was identified in a young man with acute COVID-19. The chain carries TRBV7-2 and TRBJ2-3; D call uncertain. Here the CDR3 reads CASSSRTDTQYF. The DNA for the CDR3 is TGTGCCAGCAGCTCTCGCACAGATACGCAGTATTTT.